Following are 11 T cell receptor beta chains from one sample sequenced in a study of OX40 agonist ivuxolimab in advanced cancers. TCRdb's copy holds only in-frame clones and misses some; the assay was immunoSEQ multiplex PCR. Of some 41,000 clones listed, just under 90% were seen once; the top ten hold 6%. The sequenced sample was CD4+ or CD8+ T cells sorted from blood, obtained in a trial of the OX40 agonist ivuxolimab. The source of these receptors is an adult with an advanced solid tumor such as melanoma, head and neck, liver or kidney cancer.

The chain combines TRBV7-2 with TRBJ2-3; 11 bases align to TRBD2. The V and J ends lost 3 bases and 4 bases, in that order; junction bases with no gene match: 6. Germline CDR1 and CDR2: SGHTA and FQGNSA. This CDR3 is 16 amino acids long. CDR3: CASSLEGLAGPDTQYF. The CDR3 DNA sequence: TGTGCCAGCAGCTTGGAAGGACTAGCGGGCCCAGATACGCAGTATTTT.

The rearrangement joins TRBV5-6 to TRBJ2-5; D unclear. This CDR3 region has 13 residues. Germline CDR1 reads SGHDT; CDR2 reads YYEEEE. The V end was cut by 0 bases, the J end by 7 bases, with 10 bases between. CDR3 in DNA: TGTGCCAGCAGCTTGGTTTCGGCTGGGACCCAGTACTTC. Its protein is CASSLVSAGTQYF.

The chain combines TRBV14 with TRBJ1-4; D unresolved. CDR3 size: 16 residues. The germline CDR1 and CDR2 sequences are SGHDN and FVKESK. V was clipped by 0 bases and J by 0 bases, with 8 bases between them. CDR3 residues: CASSQERRATNEKLFF. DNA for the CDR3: TGTGCCAGCAGCCAAGAACGCCGGGCAACTAATGAAAAACTGTTTTTT.

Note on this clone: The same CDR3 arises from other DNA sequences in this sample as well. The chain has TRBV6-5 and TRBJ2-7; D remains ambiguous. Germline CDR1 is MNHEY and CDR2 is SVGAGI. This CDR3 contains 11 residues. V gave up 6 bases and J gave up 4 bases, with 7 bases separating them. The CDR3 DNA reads TGTGCCAGCAGAAGCCCGTACGAGCAGTACTTC. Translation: CASRSPYEQYF.

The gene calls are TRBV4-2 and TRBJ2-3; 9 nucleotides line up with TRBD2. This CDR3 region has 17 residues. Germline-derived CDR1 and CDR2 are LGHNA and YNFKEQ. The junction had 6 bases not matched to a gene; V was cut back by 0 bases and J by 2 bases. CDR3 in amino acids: CASSQDAGGPNTDTQYF. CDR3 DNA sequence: TGTGCCAGCAGCCAAGACGCGGGAGGGCCTAACACAGATACGCAGTATTTT.

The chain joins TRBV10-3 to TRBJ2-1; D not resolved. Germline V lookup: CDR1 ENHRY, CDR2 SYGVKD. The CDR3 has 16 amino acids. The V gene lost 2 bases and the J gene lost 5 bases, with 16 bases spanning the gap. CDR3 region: CAISEVGSGSNNEQFF. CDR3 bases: TGTGCCATCAGTGAGGTAGGGTCCGGGTCCAACAATGAGCAGTTCTTC.

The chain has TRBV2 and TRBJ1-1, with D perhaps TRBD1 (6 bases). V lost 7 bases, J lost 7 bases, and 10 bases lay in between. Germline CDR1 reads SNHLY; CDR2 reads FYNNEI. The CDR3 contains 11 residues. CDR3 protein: CASIADSEAFF. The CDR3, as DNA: TGTGCCAGCATAGCGGACAGTGAAGCTTTCTTT.

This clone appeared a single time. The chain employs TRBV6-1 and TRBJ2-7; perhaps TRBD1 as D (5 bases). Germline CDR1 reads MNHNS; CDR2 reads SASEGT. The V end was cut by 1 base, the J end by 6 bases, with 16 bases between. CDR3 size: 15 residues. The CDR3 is CASSEVPRPGAEQYF. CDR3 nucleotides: TGTGCCAGCAGTGAAGTACCCCGGCCTGGGGCCGAGCAGTACTTC.

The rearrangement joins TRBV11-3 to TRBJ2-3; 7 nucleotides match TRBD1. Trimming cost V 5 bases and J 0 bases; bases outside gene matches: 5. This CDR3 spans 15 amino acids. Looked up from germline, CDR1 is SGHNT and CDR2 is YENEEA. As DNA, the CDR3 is TGTGCCAGCAGCCCCTCAGGGGGTAGCACAGATACGCAGTATTTT. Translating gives CASSPSGGSTDTQYF.

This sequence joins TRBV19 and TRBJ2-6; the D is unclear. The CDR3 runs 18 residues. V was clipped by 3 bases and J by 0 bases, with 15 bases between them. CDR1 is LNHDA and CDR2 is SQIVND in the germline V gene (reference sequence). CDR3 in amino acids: CASSISPGAFSGANVLTF. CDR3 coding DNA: TGTGCCAGTAGTATCTCCCCCGGCGCGTTCTCTGGGGCCAACGTCCTGACTTTC.

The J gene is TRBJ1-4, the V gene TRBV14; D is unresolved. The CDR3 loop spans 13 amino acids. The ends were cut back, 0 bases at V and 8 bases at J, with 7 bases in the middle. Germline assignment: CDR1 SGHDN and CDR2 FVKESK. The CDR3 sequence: CASSQDFGEKLFF. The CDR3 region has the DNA TGTGCCAGCAGCCAAGATTTCGGGGAAAAACTGTTTTTT.